This T cell receptor (beta chain) was documented in a study of cytomegalovirus exposure and HLA in healthy donors. Primers for the PCR totalled 60 Vbeta and 13 Jbeta. This table comes from immunoSEQ multiplex PCR, and its TCRdb copy is limited to in-frame clones, with some not included. The sample yields approximately 150,000 clones, around 80% seen once. In germline, CDR1 is SGHRS, CDR2 YFSETQ. CDR3 length equals 15 residues. The V end was cut by 5 bases, the J end by 10 bases, with 21 bases between. This clone was observed a handful of times. Healthy bone marrow donors made up the donor group. The chain joins TRBV5-1 to TRBJ1-4, with D tentatively TRBD1 (5 bases). The sequence derives from a woman between 40 and 50 years old in good health and CMV-seronegative. Sequenced input: PBMCs. The CDR3: CASSDSTDGAGKLFF. In DNA form, the CDR3 reads TGCGCCAGCAGTGATTCGACAGATGGGGCAGGAAAACTGTTTTTT.